Sequencing of this TCR beta chain was carried out in a study of T cell changes during pregnancy in multiple sclerosis. The repertoire was sequenced with immunoSEQ multiplex PCR; TCRdb's copy has only in-frame clones and lacks some. The sample lists roughly 66,000 clones, about nine tenths occurring once. Looked up from germline, CDR1 is MNHEY and CDR2 is SMNVEV (reference sequence). Trimming left V 0 bases short and J 1 base short, with 6 bases between. This CDR3 is built from 15 residues. The sample was peripheral blood, taken in the first trimester of pregnancy. The chain is built from TRBV27 and TRBJ2-2; the D is unclear. The receptor was isolated from a female donor with multiple sclerosis, enrolled in a pregnancy study. DNA for the CDR3: TGTGCCAGCAGTTTATCGGAGTGGAACACCGGGGAGCTGTTTTTT. It encodes CASSLSEWNTGELFF.